This TCR beta chain was sequenced for a study of PD-1 blockade in classical Hodgkin lymphoma. TCRdb keeps only in-frame clones here, not all; method: immunoSEQ multiplex PCR. The top ten hold around 20% of the sample, which has under 130,000 clones, over 85% seen once. The CDR3 has 16 residues. The J segment lost 7 bases and the V segment lost 2 bases, leaving 14 bases of the junction unmatched. Germline CDR1 reads LNHDA; CDR2 reads SQIVND (reference sequence). Concerning this clone itself: Its specificity is not known.

Study conclusions and caveats: Differences between repertoires have undefined causes, possibly disease activity or prior therapy. When set against healthy donors, newly diagnosed patients were reported to show lower baseline TCR diversity.

The time point here: cycle 4 day 1 (C4D1), after less than 7 weeks of nivolumab. Each patient's relapse followed autologous stem cell transplantation, and brentuximab vedotin exposure varied. Best responses included complete response and partial response; otherwise, the best response was progressive disease. The receptor comes from a human donor with classical Hodgkin lymphoma. The V call is TRBV19, the J call TRBJ2-7; 7 bases match TRBD2. Sequencing used peripheral blood mononuclear cells (PBMCs), obtained before the fourth cycle of nivolumab. The CDR3 loop is CASSIISRMGAGEQYF. The CDR3 coding sequence is TGTGCCAGTAGTATAATCTCGAGGATGGGAGCGGGGGAGCAGTACTTC. The entire variable domain, with the rest obtained from reference TRBV19 and TRBJ2-7, is as follows: DGGITQSPKYLFRKEGQNVTLSCEQNLNHDAMYWYRQDPGQGLRLIYYSQIVNDFQKGDIAEGYSVSREKKESFPLTVTSAQKNPTAFYLCASSIISRMGAGEQYFGPGTRLTVT.